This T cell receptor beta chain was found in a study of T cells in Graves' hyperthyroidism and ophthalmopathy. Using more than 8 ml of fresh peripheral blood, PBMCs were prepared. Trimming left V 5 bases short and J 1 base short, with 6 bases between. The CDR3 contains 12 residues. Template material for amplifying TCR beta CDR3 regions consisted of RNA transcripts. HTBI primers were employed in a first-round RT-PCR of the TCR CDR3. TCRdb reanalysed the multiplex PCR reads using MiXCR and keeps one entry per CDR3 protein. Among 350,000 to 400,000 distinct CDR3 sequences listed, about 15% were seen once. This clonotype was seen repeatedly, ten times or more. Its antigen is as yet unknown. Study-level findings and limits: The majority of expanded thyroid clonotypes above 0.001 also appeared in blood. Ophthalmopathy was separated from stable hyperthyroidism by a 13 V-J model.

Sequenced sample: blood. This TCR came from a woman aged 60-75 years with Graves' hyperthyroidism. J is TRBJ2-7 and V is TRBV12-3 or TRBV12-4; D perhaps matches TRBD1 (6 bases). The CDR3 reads CASSTGSYEQYF. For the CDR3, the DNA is TGTGCCAGCAGTACAGGGTCCTACGAGCAGTACTTC.